The 10 T cell receptor beta chains listed next were all sequenced from one sample in a study of cytomegalovirus exposure and HLA in healthy donors. PCR primers comprised 60 Vbeta and 13 Jbeta primers. The assay was immunoSEQ multiplex PCR, and TCRdb's table has in-frame clones only and misses some. This sample has 150,000 to 200,000 clones, with approximately 73% found just once. The source material was PBMCs. These TCRs come from a middle-aged man in good health and CMV-seronegative.

As to this clone: One end of the junction does not line up with germline, which may come from a read error. The V and J genes are TRBV14 and TRBJ2-2, with a possible D match to TRBD1 (5 bases). Germline CDR1 reads SGHDN; CDR2 reads FVKESK. The CDR3 is 14 amino acids. CDR3 region: CAGRLTGNTGELFF. DNA for the CDR3: TGTGCCGGCAGATTAACAGGGAACACCGGGGAGCTGTTTTTT.

V gene TRBV19 combines with J gene TRBJ2-5; 11 positions agree with TRBD2. The CDR3 is made up of 16 amino acids. V lost 5 bases to trimming and J lost 0 bases; unmatched junction nucleotides: 5. Germline V gene sequence: CDR1 LNHDA, CDR2 SQIVND (reference sequence). The CDR3 bases are TGTGCCAGTAGTCTCTTGGGACTAGCGGACCAAGAGACCCAGTACTTC. This sequence encodes CASSLLGLADQETQYF.

The chain joins TRBV29-1 to TRBJ2-7, with 11 bases identical to TRBD2. V lost 3 bases to trimming and J lost 3 bases; unmatched junction nucleotides: 4. The germline gives CDR1 SQVTM, CDR2 ANQGSEA. The CDR3 is 14 amino acids. For the CDR3, the DNA is TGCAGCGTTGACCGTACTAGCGGGGGCTACGAGCAGTACTTC. Its protein is CSVDRTSGGYEQYF.

V and J are TRBV5-8 and TRBJ2-7; no clear D gene. Looked up from germline, CDR1 is SGHTS and CDR2 is YDEGEE. Deletions cut 0 bases from V and 2 bases from J, with 12 bases between. The CDR3 consists of 15 residues. This CDR3 is CASSLVGSLTYEQYF. The CDR3, as DNA: TGTGCCAGCAGCTTGGTGGGCAGCCTTACCTACGAGCAGTACTTC.

The V call is TRBV7-9, the J call TRBJ1-1; D gene unclear. V was cut by 1 base and J by 6 bases, with 9 bases left in between. This CDR3 spans 13 amino acids. Germline V gives CDR1 SEHNR, CDR2 FQNEAQ (reference sequence). CDR3 loop: CASSLVGGAEAFF. The CDR3 DNA is TGTGCCAGCAGCTTAGTAGGAGGAGCTGAAGCTTTCTTT.

The chain combines TRBV6-5 with TRBJ1-1, with D uncertain. Germline CDR1 is MNHEY and CDR2 is SVGAGI. This CDR3 is built from 14 residues. V was cut by 6 bases and J by 2 bases, with 13 bases left in between. The CDR3 DNA reads as TGTGCCAGCAGCCCTGGAGGGATTAACACTGAAGCTTTCTTT. Amino acids: CASSPGGINTEAFF.

This clone has just a few counts. This sequence joins TRBV6-5 and TRBJ2-2, with D possibly being TRBD1 (5 bases). There are 16 residues in the CDR3. With 0 bases removed from V and 4 bases from J, the gap between germline ends came to 12 bases. From germline, CDR1 is MNHEY and CDR2 SVGAGI. As DNA, the CDR3 is TGTGCCAGCAGTTACTCGCCAGGGCGTGGCACCGGGGAGCTGTTTTTT. Residues: CASSYSPGRGTGELFF.

The J gene is TRBJ1-4, the V gene TRBV5-8, with 7 bases lining up with TRBD1. The CDR3 sequence is 13 residues long. V was clipped by 2 bases and J by 12 bases; unmatched bases: 7. The V gene's germline CDR1 is SGHTS and CDR2 YDEGEE. The CDR3 nucleotides are TGTGCCAGCAGCTTATTACGGACAGGAGAACTGTTTTTT. It is translated as CASSLLRTGELFF.

The chain has TRBV5-1 and TRBJ2-3, with TRBD2 identical over 15 bases. Germline V lookup: CDR1 SGHRS, CDR2 YFSETQ. Trimming took 3 bases from V and 4 from J; bases not matched to a gene: 6. The CDR3 has 17 amino acids. This CDR3 reads CASSSGLAGGMADTQYF. DNA for the CDR3: TGCGCCAGCAGCTCCGGACTAGCGGGGGGGATGGCAGATACGCAGTATTTT.

The chain is built from TRBV19 and TRBJ1-2; 7 bases align to TRBD1. The CDR3 contains 14 residues. The ends lost 6 bases at V and 3 bases at J; junction bases unmatched: 7. CDR1 is LNHDA and CDR2 is SQIVND in the germline V gene (reference sequence). The chain's CDR3 is CASSKNQGDYGYTF. In DNA form, the CDR3 reads TGTGCCAGTAGCAAAAACCAGGGGGACTATGGCTACACCTTC.